What follows are 29 T cell receptor beta chains derived from one specimen sequenced in a study of shared clonotypes between healthy human individuals. Method: immunoSEQ multiplex PCR; TCRdb's copy keeps in-frame clones and lacks some. The sample has millions of clones; around 96% are singletons. Naive CD8 populations comprised CD45RO-negative cells positively selected for CCR7, excluding terminally differentiated effector memory CD45RA+ cells. Sequenced: naive CD8+ T cells sorted from blood. The receptors shown here come from a man younger than 35 in good health.

A remark on this clone: Other DNA sequences within the sample encode an identical CDR3. This chain connects TRBV11-2 to TRBJ2-7; possibly TRBD1 for D (6 bases). V dropped 3 bases and J dropped 0 bases, with 9 bases sitting between them. The CDR3 has 14 residues. CDR1 is SGHAT, CDR2 FQNNGV, per germline. For the CDR3, the DNA is TGTGCCAGCAGCTTGACAGGACCCTCCTACGAGCAGTACTTC. Protein product: CASSLTGPSYEQYF.

This chain connects TRBV5-4 to TRBJ2-5; D may be TRBD1 or TRBD2 (7 bases each). Trimming left V 0 bases short and J 2 bases short, with 14 bases between. This CDR3 spans 16 amino acids. Germline assignment: CDR1 SGHNT and CDR2 YYREEE (reference sequence). CDR3 in amino acids: CASSLAGGGLQETQYF. The CDR3 DNA follows: TGTGCCAGCAGCTTGGCAGGGGGGGGATTACAAGAGACCCAGTACTTC.

The CDR3 DNA is TGTGCCAGCAGTTCCCCCAGGACAGGGGACAATGAGCAGTTCTTC. Its protein is CASSSPRTGDNEQFF. This rearrangement joins TRBV27 to TRBJ2-1; 9 bases are shared with TRBD1. J lost 5 bases, V lost 4 bases, and 6 bases had no gene match. The CDR3 is made up of 15 amino acids. Germline V gene sequence: CDR1 MNHEY, CDR2 SMNVEV (reference sequence).

The gene calls are TRBV5-6 and TRBJ2-1; 11 bases agree with TRBD2. The CDR3 loop spans 16 amino acids. In germline, CDR1 is SGHDT, CDR2 YYEEEE. After removal of 2 bases from V and 6 bases from J, the junction contained 7 bases not matched to a gene. CDR3 in amino acids: CASSFILAGAGNEQFF. The CDR3 coding sequence is TGTGCCAGCAGCTTTATACTAGCGGGAGCCGGCAATGAGCAGTTCTTC.

The chain combines TRBV12-2 with TRBJ2-5; the table calls TRBD2, which could not be checked here. TRBJ2-7 matches the DNA end more closely, so the J call is doubtful. TRBV12-2 is recorded as a pseudogene. CDR3 length: 14 residues. The CDR3 spells CASRLVTRGHEQYF. The CDR3 DNA is TGTGCAAGTCGCTTGGTGACTAGAGGCCACGAGCAGTACTTC.

CDR3: CASSPYGQGSNQPQHF. The CDR3 DNA sequence: TGTGCCAGTAGTCCCTACGGACAGGGTAGCAATCAGCCCCAGCATTTT. The chain joins TRBV19 to TRBJ1-5, with 8 positions matching TRBD1. The CDR3 extends over 16 amino acids. Trimming cost V 5 bases and J 0 bases; bases outside gene matches: 6. Germline assignment: CDR1 LNHDA and CDR2 SQIVND (reference sequence).

This clone has only one observation. This chain connects TRBV9 to TRBJ1-1; 7 bases match TRBD1. This CDR3 has 15 residues. Germline CDR1 SGDLS, CDR2 YYNGEE. V was clipped by 3 bases and J by 0 bases; unmatched bases: 5. The CDR3 DNA reads TGTGCCAGCAGCGCACCGGGACAGCTGAACACTGAAGCTTTCTTT. Translated, it gives CASSAPGQLNTEAFF.

The chain combines TRBV6-1 with TRBJ2-1; weak D call: TRBD2 (6 bases). The V end was cut by 1 base, the J end by 2 bases, with 12 bases between. CDR3 length: 16 residues. Germline values: CDR1 MNHNS, CDR2 SASEGT. The CDR3 sequence is CASSEVQAGPYNEQFF. The DNA for the CDR3 is TGTGCCAGCAGTGAAGTCCAGGCGGGACCCTACAATGAGCAGTTCTTC.

The chain joins TRBV2 to TRBJ2-3; 7 bases line up with TRBD1. This CDR3 contains 14 residues. After removal of 9 bases from V and 4 bases from J, the junction contained 10 bases not matched to a gene. Germline CDR1 reads SNHLY; CDR2 reads FYNNEI. The CDR3 loop is CASTKGAFADTQYF. DNA of the CDR3: TGTGCCAGTACAAAGGGGGCGTTCGCAGATACGCAGTATTTT. Supplemented by reference TRBV2 and TRBJ2-3, the full variable domain reads EPEVTQTPSHQVTQMGQEVILRCVPISNHLYFYWYRQILGQKVEFLVSFYNNEISEKSEIFDDQFSVERPDGSNFTLKIRSTKLEDSAMYFCASTKGAFADTQYFGPGTRLTVL.

The chain couples TRBV27 to TRBJ2-2; tentatively, D is TRBD2 (7 bases). Germline V lookup: CDR1 MNHEY, CDR2 SMNVEV (reference sequence). The V end was cut by 6 bases, the J end by 6 bases, with 17 bases between. There are 15 residues in the CDR3. The CDR3 region is CASSPLGGAAGELFF. The DNA for the CDR3 is TGTGCCAGCAGCCCACTGGGGGGGGCGGCCGGGGAGCTGTTTTTT.

Here the CDR3 DNA reads TGTGCCAGCAGCTACCGACCTTACAATGAGCAGTTCTTC. Translated, it gives CASSYRPYNEQFF. The genes are TRBV7-6 and TRBJ2-1; D call uncertain. V lost 4 bases, J lost 4 bases, and 8 bases lay in between. The germline V gene has CDR1 SGHVS and CDR2 FNYEAQ. This CDR3 is built from 13 residues.

This chain uses TRBV5-6 with TRBJ2-5, with 9 bases that match TRBD1. The germline V gene has CDR1 SGHDT and CDR2 YYEEEE. There are 15 residues in the CDR3. The V gene end was trimmed by 3 bases and the J gene end by 6 bases; junction bases not matched to a gene: 9. CDR3 sequence: CASSSDLGQGKTQYF. The CDR3 DNA follows: TGTGCCAGCAGCTCGGACCTAGGACAGGGGAAGACCCAGTACTTC. Full variable domain (remainder filled in from reference TRBV5-6 and TRBJ2-5): DAGVTQSPTHLIKTRGQQVTLRCSPKSGHDTVSWYQQALGQGPQFIFQYYEEEERQRGNFPDRFSGHQFPNYSSELNVNALLLGDSALYLCASSSDLGQGKTQYFGPGTRLLVL.

V is TRBV27 and J is TRBJ2-2; 9 bases align to TRBD1. Germline CDR1 reads MNHEY; CDR2 reads SMNVEV (reference sequence). The V segment lost 5 bases and the J segment 5 bases; nucleotides outside the gene matches: 6. The CDR3 runs to 15 residues. The CDR3 sequence: CASSIGTGLTGELFF. The CDR3 nucleotides are TGTGCCAGCAGTATCGGGACAGGGCTTACCGGGGAGCTGTTTTTT.

The chain joins TRBV9 to TRBJ2-3; TRBD1 aligns across 9 bases. The CDR3 has 15 amino acids. V shed 2 bases, J shed 5 bases, and the junction held 6 bases outside the gene matches. Looked up from germline, CDR1 is SGDLS and CDR2 is YYNGEE. Here the CDR3 DNA reads TGTGCCAGCAGCGTCACAGGGGGCGAGGTAGATACGCAGTATTTT. Translated, it gives CASSVTGGEVDTQYF.

The rearrangement joins TRBV4-1 to TRBJ1-3; no reliable D call. With 0 bases removed from V and 3 bases from J, the gap between germline ends came to 12 bases. The CDR3 runs to 16 residues. Germline CDR1 is MGHRA and CDR2 is YSYEKL. CDR3 region: CASSQDPRPDGNTIYF. The CDR3 nucleotides read TGCGCCAGCAGCCAAGATCCCCGTCCGGATGGAAACACCATATATTTT.

The chain employs TRBV7-9 and TRBJ2-7, with D uncertain. The CDR3 is made up of 11 amino acids. From germline, CDR1 is SEHNR and CDR2 FQNEAQ (reference sequence). V lost 5 bases to trimming and J lost 2 bases, with 4 bases between them. The CDR3 loop is CASSKTYEQYF. For the CDR3, the DNA is TGTGCCAGCAGCAAAACCTACGAGCAGTACTTC.

This rearrangement joins TRBV6-5 to TRBJ2-3, with 10 bases aligning to TRBD2. The CDR3 consists of 15 residues. Germline V gives CDR1 MNHEY, CDR2 SVGAGI. V shed 0 bases, J shed 6 bases, and the junction held 3 bases outside the gene matches. In DNA form, the CDR3 reads TGTGCCAGCAGTTACTCCTCAGCGGGGGGGGATACGCAGTATTTT. Protein: CASSYSSAGGDTQYF.

The V call is TRBV9, the J call TRBJ2-1, with 12 positions matching TRBD2. Trimming at V came to 4 bases and at J to 3 bases, leaving 5 bases not matched to a gene. Germline V gene lookup returns CDR1 SGDLS and CDR2 YYNGEE. CDR3 size: 16 residues. Written as DNA, the CDR3 is TGTGCCAGCAGCCCTTGGACTAGCGGGGACTACAATGAGCAGTTCTTC. It specifies CASSPWTSGDYNEQFF.

This clone showed up just once. The identical CDR3 is also encoded by other nucleotide sequences in the sample. The rearrangement joins TRBV6-5 to TRBJ1-2, with D uncertain. V shed 3 bases and J shed 7 bases, with 15 bases lying between them. The CDR3 consists of 14 residues. The germline V gene encodes CDR1 MNHEY and CDR2 SVGAGI. The CDR3, as DNA: TGTGCCAGCAGTTATTCCGAAGGGTTGCGTGGCTACACCTTC. Translation: CASSYSEGLRGYTF.

The chain has TRBV6-5 and TRBJ1-2, with 7 bases aligning to TRBD1. Germline CDR1 is MNHEY and CDR2 is SVGAGI. The V and J ends lost 1 base and 4 bases, in that order; junction bases with no gene match: 9. The CDR3 has 16 residues. CDR3 loop: CASSYFPQGGVYGYTF. CDR3 bases: TGTGCCAGCAGTTACTTCCCGCAGGGGGGAGTCTATGGCTACACCTTC.

The gene calls are TRBV7-3 and TRBJ1-1, with 8 positions matching TRBD1. This CDR3 contains 15 residues. Germline lookup yields CDR1 SGHTA and CDR2 FQGTGA. V dropped 5 bases and J dropped 7; count of bases not matched to a gene: 12. CDR3 loop: CASSPSGQGGYEAFF. Here the CDR3 DNA reads TGTGCCAGCAGCCCAAGCGGACAGGGTGGATATGAAGCTTTCTTT.

This clone was seen just once. The chain links TRBV6-5 to TRBJ2-1; 13 bases map to TRBD2. Trimming took 7 bases from V and 7 from J; bases not matched to a gene: 7. Germline values: CDR1 MNHEY, CDR2 SVGAGI. There are 15 residues in the CDR3. The CDR3 bases are TGTGCCAGCATGGAACTAGCGGGAGGGCCGAATGAGCAGTTCTTC. Residues: CASMELAGGPNEQFF.

This clone was counted between two and nine times. The same CDR3 also results from other DNA sequences found in this sample. The chain joins TRBV7-9 to TRBJ2-5; 9 bases match TRBD1. This CDR3 is 14 amino acids long. V was pared by 5 bases and J by 3 bases, with 4 bases of the junction left unmatched. CDR1 is SEHNR, CDR2 FQNEAQ, per germline (reference sequence). CDR3 nucleotides: TGTGCCAGCAGCCCTCGGACAGGGGAAGAGACCCAGTACTTC. Translating gives CASSPRTGEETQYF.

The gene calls are TRBV5-1 and TRBJ2-1, with D possibly matching TRBD2 (6 bases). Per germline, CDR1 SGHRS and CDR2 YFSETQ. Trimming cost V 1 base and J 4 bases, with 9 bases left between them. The CDR3 runs 14 residues. CDR3 sequence (DNA): TGCGCCAGCAGCTTGATCGGGGGTTACAATGAGCAGTTCTTC. Encoded protein: CASSLIGGYNEQFF.

V usage is TRBV28 and J usage is TRBJ1-5; TRBD1 matches 10 bases. Germline-derived CDR1 and CDR2 are MDHEN and SYDVKM. V gave up 6 bases and J gave up 0 bases; unmatched junction bases: 11. This CDR3 comprises 18 residues. CDR3 bases: TGTGCCAGCAGGGGCCCGGGACAGGGGCAATATAGCAATCAGCCCCAGCATTTT. It codes for CASRGPGQGQYSNQPQHF.

The chain recombines TRBV10-3 with TRBJ2-3, with D possibly TRBD1 on 6 matching bases. In germline, CDR1 is ENHRY, CDR2 SYGVKD. Trimming took 6 bases from V and 1 from J, leaving 14 bases between them. The CDR3 totals 15 residues. The CDR3 loop reads CAIRPPGAGTDTQYF. The CDR3 DNA reads as TGTGCCATCAGGCCCCCAGGGGCGGGCACAGATACGCAGTATTTT.

The V gene is TRBV7-6, the J gene TRBJ2-7; 9 bases fit TRBD1. V shed 5 bases and J 3 bases; nucleotides not matched to a gene: 8. Germline CDR1 and CDR2: SGHVS and FNYEAQ. The CDR3 totals 15 residues. The CDR3 region is CASSPPRDRDYEQYF. The CDR3 nucleotides read TGTGCCAGCAGCCCCCCCCGGGACAGGGACTACGAGCAGTACTTC.

The chain carries TRBV27 and TRBJ2-7; possible D gene TRBD1, 5 bases. The CDR3 covers 14 residues. The germline gives CDR1 MNHEY, CDR2 SMNVEV (reference sequence). Trimming left V 5 bases short and J 6 bases short, with 17 bases between. The CDR3 reads CASSLGVSGGEQYF. The CDR3 coding sequence is TGTGCCAGCAGTCTAGGGGTATCGGGTGGCGAGCAGTACTTC.

The V and J genes are TRBV11-2 and TRBJ2-7, with a possible D match to TRBD1 (6 bases). Deletions cut 5 bases from V and 1 base from J, with 18 bases between. Germline V gene data show CDR1 as SGHAT and CDR2 as FQNNGV. The CDR3 totals 16 residues. The CDR3 DNA sequence: TGTGCCAGCAGCCGGACGACAGGAGGCAAATCCTACGAGCAGTACTTC. Translating it yields CASSRTTGGKSYEQYF.